Sequencing of this T cell receptor beta chain was carried out in a study of tumor and adjacent non-tumor tissue in lung cancer. Looking at the study overall: Patients comprised 12 adenocarcinoma, a couple of squamous cell carcinoma and 1 small cell lung cancer. Each sample yielded roughly 4 million productive TCRbeta reads on average.

Notes on the study in general: TCR diversity was significantly greater in tumor than normal lung tissue. Tumor repertoires had a smaller top 100 clone share than normal lung.

RNA was extracted from bulk tissue without any cell sorting. A modified ARM-PCR protocol with three rounds of nested PCR amplified TCRbeta. From the multiplex PCR reads, TCRdb called clonotypes with MiXCR, one entry per CDR3 protein. The profile shows about 82,000 distinct CDR3 sequences, over 70% of them singletons. Trimming cost V 10 bases and J 0 bases, with 13 bases left between them. The germline CDR1 and CDR2 sequences are LNHDA and SQIVND (reference sequence). The CDR3 has 13 residues. Comment on this clonotype: Its antigen is not identified.

The specimen was lung tumor tissue. The TCR was taken from a woman aged 50 to 60 with non-small cell lung cancer. The chain carries TRBV19 and TRBJ2-7, with unresolved D. CDR3 amino acids: CANRVINSYEQYF. The CDR3 DNA is TGTGCCAATAGGGTGATAAACTCCTACGAGCAGTACTTC.